This TCR beta chain was captured by sequencing in a study of T-cell reconstitution after alpha-beta-depleted transplantation in children. Unique molecular identifiers were incorporated when the TCRbeta library was constructed. Each CDR3 protein is one row after TCRdb ran MiXCR on the PCR reads. The sample consists of about 540,000 distinct CDR3 sequences, about a quarter of them appearing once. Germline values: CDR1 LGHNA, CDR2 YNFKEQ. There are 17 residues in the CDR3. V shed 0 bases, J shed 2 bases, and the junction held 4 bases outside the gene matches. The V gene is TRBV4-2, the J gene TRBJ2-2; 9 nucleotides line up with TRBD2. The TCR was taken from a boy younger than two with Wiskott-Aldrich syndrome, due to receive a stem cell transplant. This sample comprised PBMCs, obtained before TCRalphabeta/CD19-depleted stem cell transplant. The CDR3 loop is CASSQDRGRANTGELFF. The CDR3 DNA follows: TGTGCCAGCAGCCAAGACCGCGGGAGGGCCAACACCGGGGAGCTGTTTTTT.